The 11 T cell receptor beta chains given below trace back to one sample, sequenced in a study of regulatory T cells in long-lasting Graves disease. Indicated time point: newly diagnosed GD, antithyroid drugs for less than 3 months. Making the TCR library involved RNA that had been extracted from PBMCs. Relying on iRepertoire HTBI primers and Arm-PCR of CDR3 regions, the team built TCR beta libraries. Each CDR3 protein gets one entry after TCRdb re-called the multiplex PCR reads with MiXCR. The sample has a few hundred thousand distinct CDR3 sequences, 11% to 15% seen once. These data also featured in a second study, about T cells in Graves' hyperthyroidism and ophthalmopathy.

The input for sequencing was peripheral blood mononuclear cells (PBMCs), taken at new diagnosis, from a patient treated with antithyroid drugs. All receptors derive from a woman in her forties or fifties with Graves disease.

This clonotype was seen many times. The chain has TRBV7-9 and TRBJ2-1, with 8 bases identical to TRBD2. Trimming took 5 bases from V and 4 from J; bases not matched to a gene: 7. Germline V CDR1 and CDR2: SEHNR, FQNEAQ (reference sequence). The CDR3 extends over 15 amino acids. The CDR3 DNA follows: TGTGCCAGCAGCCCCTCGGCGGGAGGTTACAATGAGCAGTTCTTC. It encodes CASSPSAGGYNEQFF.

This rearrangement joins TRBV4-1 to TRBJ2-5, with 8 bases lining up with TRBD1. Losses at the gene ends were 2 bases for V and 0 bases for J; bases not matched to a gene: 2. The CDR3 extends over 15 amino acids. Germline-derived CDR1 and CDR2 are MGHRA and YSYEKL. CDR3 amino acids: CASSQQGAYQETQYF. CDR3 in DNA: TGCGCCAGCAGCCAACAGGGGGCGTACCAAGAGACCCAGTACTTC.

For this clonotype: This may stem from a read error, because a much larger clone lies one nucleotide away. The chain uses TRBV2 and TRBJ1-5; D not certain. The CDR3 totals 14 residues. The germline V gene has CDR1 SNHLY and CDR2 FYNNEI. The ends were cut back, 8 bases at V and 5 bases at J, with 16 bases in the middle. CDR3 DNA sequence: TGTGCCAGCGATCAAGCCCTGAGGGATCAGCCCCAGCATTTT. Encoded protein: CASDQALRDQPQHF.

The chain links TRBV29-1 to TRBJ1-3; D is ambiguous. The germline V gene encodes CDR1 SQVTM and CDR2 ANQGSEA. The CDR3 consists of 12 residues. The V gene lost 4 bases and the J gene lost 3 bases, with 7 bases spanning the gap. This CDR3 reads CSVGLIGNTIYF. CDR3 DNA: TGCAGCGTTGGCCTGATTGGAAACACCATATATTTT.

The chain uses TRBV6-1 and TRBJ1-6; 8 bases align to TRBD1. The CDR3 extends over 15 amino acids. Germline loops: CDR1 MNHNS, CDR2 SASEGT. The trim removed 6 bases at V and 9 bases at J, leaving 10 bases unmatched. For the CDR3, the DNA is TGTGCCAGCAGGACCCCCGGGACAGGCATTTCACCCCTCCACTTT. It codes for CASRTPGTGISPLHF.

This clonotype was recorded at least ten times. The V gene is TRBV7-9, the J gene TRBJ1-2; D perhaps matches TRBD1 (6 bases). Germline loops: CDR1 SEHNR, CDR2 FQNEAQ (reference sequence). The CDR3 covers 15 residues. The V gene lost 1 base and the J gene lost 4 bases, with 13 bases spanning the gap. Here the CDR3 reads CASSLGRTDTYGYTF. For the CDR3, the DNA is TGTGCCAGCAGCTTAGGAAGGACAGACACCTATGGCTACACCTTC.

This clonotype was seen a handful of times. The rearrangement joins TRBV20-1 to TRBJ2-5; 11 bases map to TRBD2. Germline CDR1 and CDR2: DFQATT and SNEGSKA (reference sequence). CDR3 length: 17 residues. J lost 5 bases, V lost 6 bases, and 17 bases had no gene match. In DNA, the CDR3 is TGCAGTGCCCCGCCTTGGGCTAGCGGGAGGTTTGGGGAGACCCAGTACTTC. As protein: CSAPPWASGRFGETQYF.

This clonotype showed up many times. The chain joins TRBV20-1 to TRBJ2-7; D not certain. Trimming stripped 1 base from V and 5 bases from J, with 18 bases between. CDR3 size: 15 residues. CDR1 DFQATT and CDR2 SNEGSKA come from the germline V gene (reference sequence). In DNA, the CDR3 is TGCAGTGCTAGAGGGGCCTCGCCTGCTTTGGACGAGCAGTACTTC. Protein product: CSARGASPALDEQYF.

With regard to this clonotype: This may arise from a read error, as a much more abundant clone is one base away. A read error is likely, as this CDR3 ends without the conserved phenylalanine or tryptophan. The chain combines TRBV30 with TRBJ1-5; D unclear. The CDR3 has 13 residues. Germline V CDR1 and CDR2: GTSNPN, SVGIG (reference sequence). V lost 2 bases to trimming and J lost 0 bases, with 5 bases between them. CDR3 sequence (DNA): TGTGCCTGGAGTCCCGGTAGCAATCAGCCCCAGCATTCT. Amino acids: CAWSPGSNQPQHS.

This clonotype was seen many times. V usage is TRBV3-1 and J usage is TRBJ2-2, with 7 bases aligning to TRBD2. Germline V lookup: CDR1 LGHDT, CDR2 YNNKEL (reference sequence). V lost 1 base and J lost 3; bases outside the gene matches: 5. The CDR3 totals 16 residues. In DNA form, the CDR3 reads TGTGCCAGCAGCCAAGGCCTAGCGGAATACACCGGGGAGCTGTTTTTT. It codes for CASSQGLAEYTGELFF.

In this sample, this clonotype turned up many times. Here the CDR3 reads CASSSSGRETQYF. As DNA, the CDR3 is TGTGCCAGCAGTTCTAGCGGGAGAGAGACCCAGTACTTC. The chain couples TRBV7-9 to TRBJ2-5; 10 nucleotides agree with TRBD2. The germline CDR1 and CDR2 sequences are SEHNR and FQNEAQ (reference sequence). V lost 6 bases, J lost 4 bases, and 2 bases stayed unmatched. The CDR3 has 13 amino acids.